Sequencing of this T cell receptor (beta chain) was carried out in a study of early T cells in non-severe SARS-CoV-2 infection. The CDR3 runs to 13 residues. CDR1 is SQVTM, CDR2 ANQGSEA, per germline. With 5 bases clipped from V and 0 bases from J, the junction kept 3 bases outside the gene matches. The TCR library protocol attached unique molecular identifiers to the individual cDNA molecules. TCRdb analysed the 5' RACE reads with MiXCR anew, one entry per CDR3 protein. The sample carries 25,000 to 35,000 distinct CDR3 sequences, over 5% recorded once. There are many counts of this clonotype. Sequenced sample: whole blood. The sequence was collected from an adult who was a healthcare worker with PCR-confirmed SARS-CoV-2 infection or an uninfected control (not recorded which). V and J are TRBV29-1 and TRBJ2-7, with TRBD1 matching 8 bases. The chain's CDR3 is CSVRQGSSYEQYF. CDR3 nucleotides: TGCAGCGTTCGACAGGGGAGCTCCTACGAGCAGTACTTC.